This note documents a single TCR beta chain sequence. The record originates from a study of blood T cell repertoires in COVID-19. Study as a whole: Acute-phase and convalescent COVID-19 samples originated in the United States, Italy and Spain.

The CDR3 runs to 13 residues. From germline, CDR1 is SGHNT and CDR2 YYREEE (reference sequence). The V end lost 1 base, the J end lost 10 bases, and 14 bases lay between the germline ends. Data came from immunoSEQ multiplex PCR; TCRdb stores just in-frame clones and leaves some out. The profile shows about 470,000 clones, about nine tenths of them singletons. This TCR was recovered from a woman aged 18-30 years who had recovered from COVID-19. V is TRBV5-4 and J is TRBJ2-5, with D possibly matching TRBD1 (5 bases). Sequenced: PBMCs or T cells enriched from blood (not recorded which). CDR3 in DNA: TGTGCCAGCAGCTTGAGGGGCCTGTATCACCAGTACTTC. Translating it yields CASSLRGLYHQYF.